The 14 T cell receptor beta chains below all came from one sample that was sequenced in a study of response to subunit inactivated influenza vaccine. TCRdb analysed the RT-PCR reads with MiXCR anew, one entry per CDR3 protein. The data contain approximately 520,000 distinct CDR3 sequences, around 25% of them singletons. Specimen: CD4+ T cells sorted from PBMCs, collected roughly 5 days after vaccination. These receptors originate from a man in his fifties who received an inactivated influenza vaccine.

This sequence joins TRBV9 and TRBJ2-3, with 7 bases that match TRBD2. Germline-derived CDR1 and CDR2 are SGDLS and YYNGEE. With V trimmed by 0 bases and J by 5 bases, 6 bases remained unmatched. CDR3 length: 15 residues. DNA for the CDR3: TGTGCCAGCAGCGTAGTCAGCACTAGCGAAGATACGCAGTATTTT. This encodes CASSVVSTSEDTQYF.

The chain is built from TRBV12-3 or TRBV12-4 and TRBJ2-1; maybe TRBD1 (7 bases). The CDR3 loop spans 16 amino acids. V lost 1 base and J 3 bases, leaving 13 bases between the germline ends. The CDR3 nucleotides are TGTGCCAGCAGTTTAGGAGGGGGGACAGTCTACAATGAGCAGTTCTTC. This gives the protein CASSLGGGTVYNEQFF.

CDR3 region: CSARTPQGETQYF. Written as DNA, the CDR3 is TGCAGTGCAAGGACGCCTCAGGGAGAGACCCAGTACTTC. The chain combines TRBV20-1 with TRBJ2-5; D possibly corresponds to TRBD1 (5 bases). This CDR3 contains 13 residues. V was trimmed by 6 bases and J by 4 bases, leaving 15 bases between them. Germline CDR1 DFQATT, CDR2 SNEGSKA (reference sequence).

This clonotype showed up just a few times. This sequence joins TRBV10-2 and TRBJ2-2; no clear D. CDR1 and CDR2 from the germline V gene are WSHSY and SAAADI. Trimming removed 3 bases at V and 4 bases at J, with 9 bases between. There are 14 residues in the CDR3. The CDR3 DNA sequence: TGCGCCAGCAGTGACGAACAGCGCACCGGGGAGCTGTTTTTT. The encoded protein is CASSDEQRTGELFF.

This chain joins TRBV27 and TRBJ2-5, with 14 bases lining up with TRBD2. CDR3 length: 18 residues. V lost 5 bases to trimming and J lost 5 bases; unmatched junction nucleotides: 13. CDR1 is MNHEY and CDR2 is SMNVEV in the germline V gene (reference sequence). The CDR3 DNA reads as TGTGCCAGCAGTAGACTAGCGGGGGGGCCGTTCGGCGCTGAGACCCAGTACTTC. Translation: CASSRLAGGPFGAETQYF.

Written as DNA, the CDR3 is TGCGCCAGCAGCCGGAATCGCGGGGGGGACCTCTACGAGCAGTACTTC. It translates to CASSRNRGGDLYEQYF. The V and J genes are TRBV4-1 and TRBJ2-7; 9 bases line up with TRBD2. This CDR3 region has 16 residues. From germline, CDR1 is MGHRA and CDR2 YSYEKL. With V trimmed by 4 bases and J by 3 bases, 10 bases remained unmatched.

This clonotype has only one observation. This chain uses TRBV20-1 with TRBJ2-1; 7 positions agree with TRBD2. V trimming: 3 bases; J trimming: 4 bases; junction bases outside the gene matches: 9. The V gene's germline CDR1 is DFQATT and CDR2 SNEGSKA (reference sequence). The CDR3 spans 15 residues. The CDR3 region is CSARNLGGGYNEQFF. CDR3 in DNA: TGCAGTGCTAGGAACCTGGGGGGGGGTTACAATGAGCAGTTCTTC.

The J gene is TRBJ1-4, the V gene TRBV6-2 or TRBV6-3, with a tentative D call TRBD1 (5 bases). Germline CDR1 is MNHEY and CDR2 is SVGEGT. The CDR3 is 15 residues long. V was pared by 6 bases and J by 8 bases, with 19 bases between. The CDR3 region has the DNA TGTGCCAGCAGCGAGCCAGGGAGGGGAGAAGAAAAACTGTTTTTT. The encoded protein is CASSEPGRGEEKLFF.

CDR3 nucleotide sequence: TGTGCCAGCAGCCATAGTCCAGAGGATCAGCCCCAGCATTTT. Residues: CASSHSPEDQPQHF. The rearrangement links TRBV4-2 to TRBJ1-5; D ambiguous. V dropped 3 bases and J dropped 5 bases, with 11 bases sitting between them. This CDR3 is built from 14 residues. Per the germline V gene, CDR1 is LGHNA and CDR2 is YNFKEQ.

The chain recombines TRBV4-2 with TRBJ2-5; D is unclear. The germline V and J ends were trimmed by 6 bases and 4 bases, with 12 bases remaining between them. This CDR3 region has 13 residues. Per germline, CDR1 LGHNA and CDR2 YNFKEQ. The CDR3 DNA reads TGTGCCAGCAGTCAGGATTGGGGAGAGACCCAGTACTTC. The encoded protein is CASSQDWGETQYF.

This clonotype occurred once. V and J are TRBV29-1 and TRBJ1-1; D perhaps matches TRBD1 (6 bases). CDR1 and CDR2 (germline): SQVTM, ANQGSEA. With 6 bases removed from V and 4 bases from J, the gap between germline ends came to 15 bases. The CDR3 contains 13 residues. The CDR3 DNA follows: TGCAGCGTCTACAGGGTTCAGGCCACTGAAGCTTTCTTT. It yields the protein CSVYRVQATEAFF.

V usage is TRBV20-1 and J usage is TRBJ2-7; D possibly corresponds to TRBD1 (6 bases). Trimming removed 4 bases at V and 2 bases at J, with 12 bases between. The CDR3 is 13 residues long. CDR1 is DFQATT and CDR2 is SNEGSKA in the germline V gene (reference sequence). The CDR3 sequence: CSANLQGAYEQYF. The CDR3 nucleotides read TGCAGTGCTAATTTACAGGGCGCCTACGAGCAGTACTTC.

This clonotype was counted a few times. The rearrangement joins TRBV10-3 to TRBJ2-5; D may be TRBD2 (7 bases). V gave up 4 bases and J gave up 4 bases, with 16 bases separating them. The CDR3 extends over 15 amino acids. Germline CDR1 is ENHRY and CDR2 is SYGVKD. Written as DNA, the CDR3 is TGTGCCATCAGTGCCTCTTCCGGGGGGCCAGAGACCCAGTACTTC. It yields the protein CAISASSGGPETQYF.

This clonotype showed up just once. The chain recombines TRBV20-1 with TRBJ2-2; no clear D gene. CDR3 size: 15 residues. The V gene lost 2 bases and the J gene lost 2 bases, with 12 bases spanning the gap. The V gene's germline CDR1 is DFQATT and CDR2 SNEGSKA (reference sequence). CDR3 DNA: TGCAGTGCTAGACGCGAGGCTAGAAACACCGGGGAGCTGTTTTTT. Encoded protein: CSARREARNTGELFF.